This T cell receptor beta chain was captured in a study of radiation and T cells in renal cell carcinoma. Trimming stripped 0 bases from V and 3 bases from J, with 10 bases between. Per the germline V gene, CDR1 is SGHRS and CDR2 is YFSETQ. CDR3 length: 15 amino acids. TCRdb's table, derived via immunoSEQ multiplex PCR, lists solely in-frame clones and lacks some. Of 90,000 to 100,000 clones in the sample, 65% to 90% were seen once. Time point noted: blood 4 weeks post-SBRT, at nephrectomy. Treatment defined: 15 Gy SBRT to primary tumor, nephrectomy 4 weeks later. The material sequenced was blood, taken from a patient whose treatment included radiotherapy and nephrectomy. The sequence was collected from a man aged 55 to 69 with renal cell carcinoma. J is TRBJ2-1 and V is TRBV5-1, with D perhaps matching TRBD2 (6 bases). Here the CDR3 reads CASSLAGSGYNEQFF. Written as DNA, the CDR3 is TGCGCCAGCAGCTTGGCGGGTAGCGGCTACAATGAGCAGTTCTTC.